This T cell receptor (beta chain) is from a study of cytotoxic CD8 clonotypes in ibrutinib-treated CLL. The protocol was immunoSEQ multiplex PCR, while the TCRdb copy is restricted to in-frame clones and leaves out a portion. The sample includes around 130,000 clones, around four fifths of them seen just once. This clone was detected a few times. V shed 1 base and J 7 bases; nucleotides not matched to a gene: 4. The CDR3 contains 15 residues. CDR1 is LGHNA and CDR2 is YSLEER in the germline V gene. The specimen was PBMCs, collected after 24 months of ibrutinib treatment. The clonotype was recovered from a human donor with chronic lymphocytic leukemia. This rearrangement joins TRBV4-3 to TRBJ1-6; 7 nucleotides match TRBD1. The CDR3: CASSQGDSRNSPLHF. Here the CDR3 DNA reads TGCGCCAGCAGCCAAGGGGACAGCAGAAATTCACCCCTCCACTTT.